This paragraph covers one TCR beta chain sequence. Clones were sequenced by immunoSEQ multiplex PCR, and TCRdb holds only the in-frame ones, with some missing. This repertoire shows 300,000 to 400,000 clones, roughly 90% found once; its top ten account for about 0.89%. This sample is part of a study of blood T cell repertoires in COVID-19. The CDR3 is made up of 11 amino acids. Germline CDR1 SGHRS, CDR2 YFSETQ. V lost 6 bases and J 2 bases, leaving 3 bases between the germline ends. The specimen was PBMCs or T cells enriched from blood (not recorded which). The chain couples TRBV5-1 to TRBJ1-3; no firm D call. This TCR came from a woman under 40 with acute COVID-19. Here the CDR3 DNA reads TGCGCCAGCACCACTGGAAACACCATATATTTT. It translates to CASTTGNTIYF.